This T cell receptor beta chain is drawn from a study of shared clonotypes between healthy human individuals. The V end was cut by 0 bases, the J end by 2 bases, with 7 bases between. Germline CDR1 is MGHRA and CDR2 is YSYEKL. This CDR3 has 14 residues. Naive CD8 cells, CD45RO-negative and positively selected for CCR7, excluded terminally differentiated effector memory CD45RA+ cells. Donors had no recently reported acute infections or vaccinations and were HIV-negative. This clone was picked up one time. Its cognate antigen is unknown. Other DNA sequences in the same sample also yield this CDR3. Study-wide findings and caveats: As a rule, naive subsets had a larger estimated richness than memory subsets. Only blood was sampled; tissue repertoires likely differ.

Some clones are missing from TCRdb's copy, which holds only in-frame ones; the method was immunoSEQ multiplex PCR. The data contain roughly 1,800,000 clones, approximately 95% of them singletons. This chain uses TRBV4-1 with TRBJ1-2; D is ambiguous. The origin of this receptor is a man between 18 and 29 years old in good health. Sequencing input: naive CD8+ T cells sorted from blood. This CDR3 reads CASSQDGSNYGYTF. CDR3 bases: TGCGCCAGCAGCCAAGATGGGTCCAACTATGGCTACACCTTC.